This passage covers 14 T cell receptor beta chains from one sample sequenced in a study of CD8 T cells in ankylosing spondylitis listed by TCRdb under 2017. Points the paper makes about the study in general: Blood from ankylosing spondylitis patients appeared to be characterized by a TCR beta motif made up of under 10 highly homologous amino acid variants.

Libraries came from 5' RACE. Sequencing was performed on an Illumina HiSeq 2500. In-frame beta chains were kept once TCRdb had trimmed the public reads at Q25 with fastp and called clones with MiXCR. Rows are unified per CDR3 protein, each entry keeping the most common DNA and genes. The sample table holds around 390,000 distinct CDR3 sequences, of which 20% to 25% were seen once. 15% to 20% of the sample goes to the ten largest clones. Their antigens remain unidentified. The sequenced material came from blood, either unsorted or a sorted T cell fraction (not recorded which). The receptors shown here come from a male donor with ankylosing spondylitis.

Many counts were recorded for this clonotype. This chain uses TRBV5-1 with TRBJ2-7; TRBD2 agrees at 11 bases. The CDR3 loop spans 15 amino acids. CDR1 SGHRS and CDR2 YFSETQ come from the germline V gene. Trimming took 4 bases from V and 6 from J; bases not matched to a gene: 9. The CDR3 here is CASSPGTSGTSEQYF. Here the CDR3 DNA reads TGCGCCAGCAGCCCAGGGACTAGCGGTACAAGCGAGCAGTACTTC.

The chain is built from TRBV6-1 and TRBJ1-2; TRBD1 agrees at 7 bases. In germline, CDR1 is MNHNS, CDR2 SASEGT. The CDR3 runs to 14 residues. The ends lost 11 bases at V and 4 bases at J; junction bases unmatched: 13. The CDR3 loop reads CAGCRDRDLYGYTF. DNA for the CDR3: TGTGCCGGGTGCCGGGACAGAGATCTCTATGGCTACACCTTC.

This clonotype was counted a few times. The chain couples TRBV2 to TRBJ2-5, with a possible D match to TRBD1 (6 bases). This CDR3 comprises 12 residues. In germline, CDR1 is SNHLY, CDR2 FYNNEI. The V gene lost 5 bases and the J gene lost 6 bases, with 10 bases spanning the gap. CDR3 residues: CASSTTGQTQYF. The CDR3 nucleotides are TGTGCCAGCAGTACCACAGGGCAGACCCAGTACTTC.

This clonotype was counted a few times. This rearrangement joins TRBV5-1 to TRBJ2-2; the match to TRBD1 covers 9 bases. This CDR3 has 15 residues. After removal of 0 bases from V and 6 bases from J, the junction contained 3 bases not matched to a gene. Germline V gene lookup returns CDR1 SGHRS and CDR2 YFSETQ. The CDR3 protein is CASSLAQGAAGELFF. CDR3 nucleotides: TGCGCCAGCAGCTTGGCACAGGGGGCTGCCGGGGAGCTGTTTTTT.

The sample holds a few counts of this clonotype. The rearrangement uses TRBV20-1 and TRBJ1-2, with TRBD1 matching over 7 bases. CDR1 and CDR2 (germline): DFQATT, SNEGSKA (reference sequence). CDR3 length equals 17 residues. V was pared by 4 bases and J by 2 bases, with 16 bases of the junction left unmatched. The CDR3 spells CSAKRRDRRNSNYGYTF. The CDR3 DNA reads TGCAGTGCTAAACGACGGGACAGACGGAATTCAAACTATGGCTACACCTTC.

This chain links TRBV7-3 with TRBJ1-1; the D gene is possibly TRBD1 (6 bases). The length of the CDR3 is 14 residues. Trimming took off 1 base at V and 4 bases at J, with 10 bases between the two ends. Germline V CDR1 and CDR2: SGHTA, FQGTGA. The CDR3 spells CASSLRGGGTEAFF. The CDR3 DNA reads as TGTGCCAGCAGCTTAAGAGGAGGGGGCACTGAAGCTTTCTTT.

The chain carries TRBV7-3 and TRBJ2-7; D gene unclear. Germline assignment: CDR1 SGHTA and CDR2 FQGTGA. V gave up 8 bases and J gave up 5 bases, with 7 bases separating them. The CDR3 length is 10 residues. Written as DNA, the CDR3 is TGTGCCAGCGACGTGCACGAGCAGTACTTC. Translated, it gives CASDVHEQYF.

This clonotype has only one observation. CDR3 sequence reads: CASSFASRVNTEAFF. For the CDR3, the DNA is TGTGCCAGCAGTTTTGCGTCGCGGGTGAACACTGAAGCTTTCTTT. The chain is built from TRBV12-3 or TRBV12-4 and TRBJ1-1, with D hard to call. The V gene lost 3 bases and the J gene lost 0 bases, with 11 bases spanning the gap. The CDR3 is 15 residues long.

This clonotype was counted between two and nine times. V and J are TRBV9 and TRBJ2-3, with 11 bases lining up with TRBD2. With V trimmed by 0 bases and J by 4 bases, 1 base remained unmatched. This CDR3 spans 15 amino acids. Germline assignment: CDR1 SGDLS and CDR2 YYNGEE. Written as DNA, the CDR3 is TGTGCCAGCAGCGTAGCTAGCGGGAGGCCAGATACGCAGTATTTT. It is translated as CASSVASGRPDTQYF. Based on the CDR3 plus reference TRBV9 and TRBJ2-3, the full variable domain is DSGVTQTPKHLITATGQRVTLRCSPRSGDLSVYWYQQSLDQGLQFLIQYYNGEERAKGNILERFSAQQFPDLHSELNLSSLELGDSALYFCASSVASGRPDTQYFGPGTRLTVL.

In this sample, this clonotype turned up a few times. The CDR3 spells CASSLGGGLARNEQFF. Here the CDR3 DNA reads TGTGCCAGCAGCTTAGGTGGGGGACTAGCCAGAAATGAGCAGTTCTTC. This sequence joins TRBV7-2 and TRBJ2-1; 9 bases are shared with TRBD2. Germline CDR1 and CDR2: SGHTA and FQGNSA. V dropped 1 base and J dropped 7; count of bases not matched to a gene: 8. This CDR3 contains 16 residues. Based on the CDR3 plus reference TRBV7-2 and TRBJ2-1, the full variable domain is GAGVSQSPSNKVTEKGKDVELRCDPISGHTALYWYRQSLGQGLEFLIYFQGNSAPDKSGLPSDRFSAERTGGSVSTLTIQRTQQEDSAVYLCASSLGGGLARNEQFFGPGTRLTVL.

This clonotype was counted a few times. The chain is built from TRBV28 and TRBJ2-7; 7 positions agree with TRBD2. V was pared by 2 bases and J by 0 bases, with 4 bases of the junction left unmatched. Looked up from germline, CDR1 is MDHEN and CDR2 is SYDVKM. The CDR3 has 15 amino acids. CDR3 amino acids: CASSLRGTTSYEQYF. In DNA, the CDR3 is TGTGCCAGCAGTTTAAGAGGGACTACCTCCTACGAGCAGTACTTC.

This clonotype has just a few counts. The chain combines TRBV5-1 with TRBJ2-3; D is possibly TRBD2 (5 bases). The CDR3 consists of 17 residues. V was shortened by 0 bases and J by 7 bases, with 21 bases between the two germline ends. CDR1 and CDR2 (germline): SGHRS, YFSETQ. The CDR3 region is CASSLGGSVKVMNTQYF. DNA of the CDR3: TGCGCCAGCAGCTTGGGGGGTAGCGTCAAGGTCATGAATACGCAGTATTTT.

This clonotype has only a few counts. The V gene is TRBV28, the J gene TRBJ1-1; TRBD1 might be the D (5 bases). This CDR3 has 12 residues. V gave up 6 bases and J gave up 3 bases, with 8 bases separating them. The germline CDR1 and CDR2 sequences are MDHEN and SYDVKM. CDR3 nucleotides: TGTGCCAGCAGGGGGCCCGACACTGAAGCTTTCTTT. Protein product: CASRGPDTEAFF.

This clonotype was counted ten times or more. CDR3: CSALRHADYGRPDTQYF. CDR3 in DNA: TGCAGCGCCCTTCGACATGCCGACTACGGAAGACCAGATACGCAGTATTTT. This chain links TRBV29-1 with TRBJ2-3, with D possibly TRBD2 on 5 matching bases. The V gene lost 7 bases and the J gene lost 4 bases, with 27 bases spanning the gap. The CDR3 has 17 amino acids. Germline V lookup: CDR1 SQVTM, CDR2 ANQGSEA.